This T cell receptor (beta chain) was profiled in a study of blood T cell repertoires in COVID-19. Study at large: The origin of the acute and convalescent COVID-19 samples was the United States, Italy and Spain. In each case, the material was cDNA or gDNA derived from T cells, B-cell-depleted T cells, or PBMCs.

In the original processing: Researchers report that nucleated cell counts were estimated from reference gene primer amplification. Generated by immunoSEQ multiplex PCR, the TCRdb table keeps only in-frame clones and is missing some. For V, J and clone size, that table is used; D and trimming come from the DNA. The table lists fewer than 100,000 clones, 65% to 90% of them singletons. Germline CDR1 LNHDA, CDR2 SQIVND (reference sequence). Trimming left V 5 bases short and J 3 bases short, with 25 bases between. The CDR3 length is 19 residues. The sequence was collected from a man between 60 and 75 years old with acute or convalescent COVID-19. V usage is TRBV19 and J usage is TRBJ2-2; maybe TRBD2 (5 bases). Sequencing used peripheral blood. CDR3 region: CASSPARGLGVWDTGELFF. The CDR3 coding sequence is TGTGCCAGTAGTCCCGCACGAGGGTTGGGCGTGTGGGACACCGGGGAGCTGTTTTTT.